Each of the 10 T cell receptor beta chains below was sequenced from the same sample in a study of blood T cell repertoires in COVID-19. Method: immunoSEQ multiplex PCR; TCRdb's copy keeps in-frame clones and lacks some. The sample lists around 220,000 clones; 85% to 90% were seen once. The sequenced sample consisted of peripheral blood. The receptor source for this set is a man aged 50 to 59 with acute or convalescent COVID-19.

This chain connects TRBV6-5 to TRBJ1-5; D not certain. The V end lost 7 bases, the J end lost 4 bases, and 14 bases lay between the germline ends. CDR1 is MNHEY and CDR2 is SVGAGI in the germline V gene. The CDR3 is made up of 14 amino acids. The DNA for the CDR3 is TGTGCCAGCAACCTAGCGCTGAGGAATCAGCCCCAGCATTTT. Its translation is CASNLALRNQPQHF.

V is TRBV11-1 and J is TRBJ2-1, with a weak D call TRBD2 (6 bases). Trimming stripped 4 bases from V and 6 bases from J, with 16 bases between. Germline-derived CDR1 and CDR2 are SGHAT and FQDESV (reference sequence). The CDR3 length is 15 residues. The CDR3 sequence is CASSSRDSYRNEQFF. CDR3 bases: TGTGCCAGCAGCTCCCGGGACTCGTATCGCAATGAGCAGTTCTTC.

The gene calls are TRBV6-6 and TRBJ1-6, with D hard to call. The CDR3 has 15 amino acids. Germline V gives CDR1 MNHNY, CDR2 SVGAGI (reference sequence). The V and J ends lost 2 bases and 0 bases respectively, with 5 bases between them. The CDR3 here is CASSYESSYNSPLHF. Here the CDR3 DNA reads TGTGCCAGCAGTTACGAGAGCTCCTATAATTCACCCCTCCACTTT.

The chain couples TRBV12-3 or TRBV12-4 to TRBJ2-5; the D is unclear. V dropped 3 bases and J dropped 4 bases, with 6 bases sitting between them. The CDR3 runs to 12 residues. CDR3: CASSFESETQYF. The CDR3 nucleotides are TGTGCCAGCAGTTTTGAGTCAGAGACCCAGTACTTC.

V gene TRBV16 combines with J gene TRBJ1-5; D remains ambiguous. V was clipped by 4 bases and J by 4 bases, with 11 bases between them. Germline values: CDR1 KGHSY, CDR2 FQNENV. The CDR3 has 14 amino acids. The CDR3 coding sequence is TGTGCCAGCAGCCCGAGGTTGGGTAATCAGCCCCAGCATTTT. Translation: CASSPRLGNQPQHF. The whole variable domain, remainder taken from reference TRBV16 and TRBJ1-5, is GEEVAQTPKHLVRGEGQKAKLYCAPIKGHSYVFWYQQVLKNEFKFLISFQNENVFDETGMPKERFSAKCLPNSPCSLEIQATKLEDSAVYFCASSPRLGNQPQHFGDGTRLSIL.

The sample holds one count of this clone. The chain carries TRBV19 and TRBJ2-1; TRBD2 aligns across 8 bases. Germline V gives CDR1 LNHDA, CDR2 SQIVND (reference sequence). V dropped 10 bases and J dropped 1; count of bases not matched to a gene: 6. The CDR3 has 14 residues. The CDR3 loop is CATLAGPSYNEQFF. The CDR3 DNA follows: TGTGCCACCTTAGCGGGGCCATCCTACAATGAGCAGTTCTTC.

In its sample, this clone was seen once. The chain joins TRBV5-1 to TRBJ1-4; a possible D gene is TRBD1 (6 bases). Trimming left V 1 base short and J 0 bases short, with 7 bases between. Germline V gene data show CDR1 as SGHRS and CDR2 as YFSETQ. The CDR3 extends over 15 amino acids. CDR3 sequence (DNA): TGCGCCAGCAGCTTGTCAGGGGCAACTAATGAAAAACTGTTTTTT. As protein: CASSLSGATNEKLFF.

The chain is built from TRBV7-5 and TRBJ1-3. TRBV7-5 is assigned pseudogene status. CDR3 length equals 15 residues. CDR3 DNA: TGTGTCAGAAGCTTAGAAGCCCCCAATGGAAACACCATATATTTT. The encoded protein is CVRSLEAPNGNTIYF.

The chain employs TRBV5-6 and TRBJ1-5; TRBD1 is a possible D gene (6 bases). Germline-derived CDR1 and CDR2 are SGHDT and YYEEEE. With 3 bases removed from V and 1 base from J, the gap between germline ends came to 14 bases. The length of the CDR3 is 16 residues. CDR3 DNA sequence: TGTGCCAGCAGCTGTGAACAGGGAGCGAGCAATCAGCCCCAGCATTTT. Its translation: CASSCEQGASNQPQHF.

This clone was recorded a few times. The chain links TRBV19 to TRBJ2-1, with a possible D match to TRBD1 (5 bases). V lost 3 bases, J lost 2 bases, and 14 bases lay in between. Germline V gene data show CDR1 as LNHDA and CDR2 as SQIVND (reference sequence). This CDR3 comprises 16 residues. For the CDR3, the DNA is TGTGCCAGTAGTATGGTGGAAGGGGTACCCTACAATGAGCAGTTCTTC. It codes for CASSMVEGVPYNEQFF.